The entry below describes one TCR beta chain. The CDR3 covers 14 residues. Looked up from germline, CDR1 is MNHEY and CDR2 is SMNVEV (reference sequence). V lost 3 bases, J lost 0 bases, and 8 bases lay in between. Clones were sequenced by immunoSEQ multiplex PCR, and TCRdb holds only the in-frame ones, with some missing. The sample comprises approximately 400,000 clones, just under 95% of which are singletons, and about 0.02% rests with the top ten. These data come from a study of shared T cell receptors in the human thymus. The sequence derives from a human donor. The chain joins TRBV27 to TRBJ1-2, with a weak D call TRBD1 (5 bases). The material sequenced was thymocytes. CDR3 residues: CASSFQGANYGYTF. The CDR3 DNA reads as TGTGCCAGCAGTTTTCAGGGAGCTAACTATGGCTACACCTTC.